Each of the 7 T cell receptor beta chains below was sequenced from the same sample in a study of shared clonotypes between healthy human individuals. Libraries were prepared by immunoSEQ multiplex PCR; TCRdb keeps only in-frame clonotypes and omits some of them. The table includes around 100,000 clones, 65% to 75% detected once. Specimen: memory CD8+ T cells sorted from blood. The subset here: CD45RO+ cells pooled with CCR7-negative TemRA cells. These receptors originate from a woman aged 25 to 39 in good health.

The CDR3 coding sequence is TGTGCCAGCAGCCTCGGGACAGGGGGGTCTCAGCCCCAGCATTTT. Its translation: CASSLGTGGSQPQHF. The chain combines TRBV27 with TRBJ1-5, with TRBD1 identical over 11 bases. V trimming: 6 bases; J trimming: 6 bases; junction bases outside the gene matches: 7. CDR1 and CDR2 from the germline V gene are MNHEY and SMNVEV (reference sequence). CDR3 length equals 15 residues.

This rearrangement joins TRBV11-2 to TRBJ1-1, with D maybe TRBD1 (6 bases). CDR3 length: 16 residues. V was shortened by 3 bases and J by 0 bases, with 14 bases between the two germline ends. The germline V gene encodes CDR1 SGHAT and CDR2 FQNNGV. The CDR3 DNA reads TGTGCCAGCAGCTTCCGACCGGGACATCTGAACACTGAAGCTTTCTTT. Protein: CASSFRPGHLNTEAFF.

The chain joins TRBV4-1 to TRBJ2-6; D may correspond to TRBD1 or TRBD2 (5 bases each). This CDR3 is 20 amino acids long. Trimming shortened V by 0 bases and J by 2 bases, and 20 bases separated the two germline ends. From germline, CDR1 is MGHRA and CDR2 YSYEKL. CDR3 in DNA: TGCGCCAGCAGCCAAGATGGGCAGGGAGTGGTCTCCACTGGGGCCAACGTCCTGACTTTC. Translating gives CASSQDGQGVVSTGANVLTF.

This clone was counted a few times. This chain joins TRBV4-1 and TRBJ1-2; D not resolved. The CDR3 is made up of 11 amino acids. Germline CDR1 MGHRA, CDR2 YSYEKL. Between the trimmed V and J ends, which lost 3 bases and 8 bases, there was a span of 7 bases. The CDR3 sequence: CASSQDGGYTF. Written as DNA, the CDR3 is TGCGCCAGCAGCCAGGACGGGGGCTACACCTTC.

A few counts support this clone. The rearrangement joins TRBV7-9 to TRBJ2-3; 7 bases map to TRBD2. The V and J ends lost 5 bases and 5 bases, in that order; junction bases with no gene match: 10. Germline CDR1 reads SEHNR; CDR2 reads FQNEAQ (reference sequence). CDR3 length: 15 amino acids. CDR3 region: CASSQGAGEVDTQYF. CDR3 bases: TGTGCCAGCAGCCAAGGGGCGGGAGAGGTAGATACGCAGTATTTT.

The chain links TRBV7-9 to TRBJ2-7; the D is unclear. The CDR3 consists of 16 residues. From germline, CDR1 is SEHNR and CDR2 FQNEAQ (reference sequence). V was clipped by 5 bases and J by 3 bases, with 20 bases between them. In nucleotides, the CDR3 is TGTGCCAGCAGCCCCCTGGAGTCCGGTCCCCACTACGAGCAGTACTTC. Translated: CASSPLESGPHYEQYF.

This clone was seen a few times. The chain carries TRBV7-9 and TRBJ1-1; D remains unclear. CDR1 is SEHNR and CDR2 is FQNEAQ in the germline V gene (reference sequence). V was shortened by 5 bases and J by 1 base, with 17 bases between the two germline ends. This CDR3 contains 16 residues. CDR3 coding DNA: TGTGCCAGCAGCCCCAACCCACAGAGGTCGAACACTGAAGCTTTCTTT. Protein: CASSPNPQRSNTEAFF.